One and the same sample provided the 9 T cell receptor beta chains below, sequenced in a study of shared clonotypes between healthy human individuals. The assay was immunoSEQ multiplex PCR, and TCRdb's table has in-frame clones only and misses some. This table holds under 200,000 clones, over 85% found once. Material for sequencing was naive CD4+ T cells sorted from blood. Subset reported: CD45RA+ positively selected. The origin of the receptors is a woman aged 30 to 39 in good health.

V gene TRBV2 combines with J gene TRBJ1-5, with a possible D match to TRBD1 (5 bases). The germline CDR1 and CDR2 sequences are SNHLY and FYNNEI. V was cut by 6 bases and J by 6 bases, with 15 bases left in between. CDR3 length equals 14 residues. The CDR3 sequence: CASRAGRAFQPQHF. The CDR3 DNA reads TGTGCCAGCAGAGCGGGGCGGGCGTTTCAGCCCCAGCATTTT. Together with reference TRBV2 and TRBJ1-5, the CDR3 gives the full variable domain: EPEVTQTPSHQVTQMGQEVILRCVPISNHLYFYWYRQILGQKVEFLVSFYNNEISEKSEIFDDQFSVERPDGSNFTLKIRSTKLEDSAMYFCASRAGRAFQPQHFGDGTRLSIL.

J is TRBJ2-7 and V is TRBV27, with no clear D. The germline gives CDR1 MNHEY, CDR2 SMNVEV (reference sequence). Trimming shortened V by 5 bases and J by 3 bases, and 17 bases separated the two germline ends. The CDR3 runs 15 residues. The CDR3 loop is CASSVFRATGYEQYF. The DNA for the CDR3 is TGTGCCAGCAGTGTGTTCCGGGCCACGGGCTACGAGCAGTACTTC.

This clone was found a few times. The genes are TRBV28 and TRBJ1-5; D gene ambiguous. The V gene's germline CDR1 is MDHEN and CDR2 SYDVKM. V dropped 9 bases and J dropped 0 bases, with 24 bases sitting between them. This CDR3 has 18 amino acids. CDR3 amino acids: CASITGGEQYYSNQPQHF. DNA for the CDR3: TGTGCCAGTATAACTGGCGGAGAACAGTACTATAGCAATCAGCCCCAGCATTTT.

The chain recombines TRBV10-2 with TRBJ1-1; tentatively, D is TRBD1 (5 bases). The CDR3 has 15 residues. Germline V gives CDR1 WSHSY, CDR2 SAAADI. The V end was cut by 8 bases, the J end by 1 base, with 17 bases between. CDR3 sequence: CASRGMEGANTEAFF. CDR3 DNA sequence: TGCGCCAGCCGGGGGATGGAGGGAGCGAACACTGAAGCTTTCTTT.

The chain has TRBV15 and TRBJ1-4; D call uncertain. The ends were cut back, 1 base at V and 7 bases at J, with 7 bases in the middle. From germline, CDR1 is LNHNV and CDR2 YYDKDF (reference sequence). This CDR3 spans 13 amino acids. The CDR3 sequence: CATSRVKSEKLFF. CDR3 sequence (DNA): TGTGCCACCAGCAGAGTCAAGTCTGAAAAACTGTTTTTT.

The CDR3 DNA reads TGTGCCAGCTCACCGCAAAGGACTGTGACCCAGGAGACCCAGTACTTC. It encodes CASSPQRTVTQETQYF. This rearrangement joins TRBV18 to TRBJ2-5; a possible D gene is TRBD2 (5 bases). Germline values: CDR1 KGHSH, CDR2 LQKENI. The CDR3 totals 16 residues. The V end was cut by 3 bases, the J end by 5 bases, with 19 bases between.

A single count supports this clone. The chain joins TRBV12-2 to TRBJ2-5; the table assigns TRBD2, which was not confirmed against the DNA. TRBV12-2 is designated a pseudogene. The CDR3 loop spans 16 amino acids. This CDR3 reads CASRLGLAGVRETQYF. The DNA of the CDR3 is TGTGCAAGTCGCTTAGGACTAGCGGGAGTTCGAGAGACCCAGTACTTC.

The rearrangement links TRBV2 to TRBJ2-1, with 7 bases lining up with TRBD2. The CDR3 runs 14 residues. V shed 6 bases, J shed 8 bases, and the junction held 10 bases outside the gene matches. Germline CDR1 and CDR2: SNHLY and FYNNEI. The CDR3 spells CASRNGLGQDEQFF. DNA for the CDR3: TGTGCCAGCAGAAACGGACTAGGGCAGGATGAGCAGTTCTTC.

V and J are TRBV18 and TRBJ1-5, with D unclear. The ends were cut back, 3 bases at V and 4 bases at J, with 16 bases in the middle. The germline CDR1 and CDR2 sequences are KGHSH and LQKENI. The CDR3 length is 16 residues. In nucleotides, the CDR3 is TGTGCCAGCTCACCGACCCCGCCCGCTACTAATCAGCCCCAGCATTTT. This gives the protein CASSPTPPATNQPQHF. Combining the CDR3 with reference TRBV18 and TRBJ1-5 gives the whole variable domain NAGVMQNPRHLVRRRGQEARLRCSPMKGHSHVYWYRQLPEEGLKFMVYLQKENIIDESGMPKERFSAEFPKEGPSILRIQQVVRGDSAAYFCASSPTPPATNQPQHFGDGTRLSIL.